A single sample is the source of the 4 T cell receptor beta chains below, sequenced in a study of blood T cell repertoires in COVID-19. Sequenced by immunoSEQ multiplex PCR; TCRdb stores in-frame clones only, minus some. The profile covers over 450,000 clones, with roughly 89% appearing a single time and 0.8% to 0.9% taken by the ten largest. Sample: peripheral blood. The receptors stem from a man in his late teens or twenties with COVID-19, enrolled during active disease.

The chain has TRBV10-1 and TRBJ2-5, with TRBD1 as a possible D gene (5 bases). From germline, CDR1 is WNHNN and CDR2 SYGVQD (reference sequence). The CDR3 is 15 residues long. V was cut by 2 bases and J by 4 bases, with 14 bases left in between. The CDR3 loop reads CASSESRVKGETQYF. For the CDR3, the DNA is TGCGCCAGCAGTGAGAGCAGGGTGAAAGGAGAGACCCAGTACTTC.

This clone was picked up one time. The chain carries TRBV12-3 or TRBV12-4 and TRBJ1-2, with D perhaps TRBD1 (5 bases). The CDR3 is made up of 13 amino acids. V lost 2 bases and J 8 bases, leaving 12 bases between the germline ends. CDR3 amino acids: CASSLRQGRGYTF. For the CDR3, the DNA is TGTGCCAGCAGTTTACGGCAGGGAAGGGGCTACACCTTC.

The J gene is TRBJ1-5, the V gene TRBV7-2; maybe TRBD1 (6 bases). Per the germline V gene, CDR1 is SGHTA and CDR2 is FQGNSA. The V end was cut by 1 base, the J end by 2 bases, with 12 bases between. The CDR3 runs 16 residues. As DNA, the CDR3 is TGTGCCAGCAGCTTAGACAGGGCCTCGGGCAATCAGCCCCAGCATTTT. This gives the protein CASSLDRASGNQPQHF.

The V and J genes are TRBV7-9 and TRBJ2-1, with 12 bases identical to TRBD2. The CDR3 runs 18 residues. Per the germline V gene, CDR1 is SEHNR and CDR2 is FQNEAQ (reference sequence). Trimming removed 5 bases from V and 4 bases from J; junction bases left unmatched: 12. The CDR3 DNA sequence: TGTGCCAGCAGCCGAAGATCTAGCGGGGGGGCAGAGTACAATGAGCAGTTCTTC. Protein product: CASSRRSSGGAEYNEQFF. The whole variable domain, filled in from reference TRBV7-9 and TRBJ2-1, reads DTGVSQNPRHKITKRGQNVTFRCDPISEHNRLYWYRQTLGQGPEFLTYFQNEAQLEKSRLLSDRFSAERPKGSFSTLEIQRTEQGDSAMYLCASSRRSSGGAEYNEQFFGPGTRLTVL.